These 2 T cell receptor beta chains were all obtained from the same sample, sequenced in a study of cytotoxic CD8 clonotypes in ibrutinib-treated CLL. Sequenced by immunoSEQ multiplex PCR; TCRdb stores in-frame clones only, minus some. Of over 100,000 clones in the sample, 75% to 90% were seen once. The sample here was PBMCs, taken after 24 months of ibrutinib treatment. Every receptor here comes from a human donor with chronic lymphocytic leukemia.

Concerning this clone: Other DNA sequences from this sample encode an identical CDR3 as well. V usage is TRBV25-1 and J usage is TRBJ2-7, with D unclear. The CDR3 has 11 amino acids. Germline V CDR1 and CDR2: MGHDK, SYGVNS. Trimming pared 4 bases from V and 3 bases from J, leaving 4 bases between. This chain's CDR3 is CASSANYEQYF. CDR3 sequence (DNA): TGTGCCAGCAGTGCAAACTACGAGCAGTACTTC.

The chain employs TRBV19 and TRBJ2-1, with 10 bases identical to TRBD2. Germline loops: CDR1 LNHDA, CDR2 SQIVND (reference sequence). Trimming at V came to 5 bases and at J to 6 bases, leaving 4 bases not matched to a gene. This CDR3 has 14 residues. DNA of the CDR3: TGTGCCAGTAGTTCCCGGACTAGCGGCAATGAGCAGTTCTTC. This gives the protein CASSSRTSGNEQFF.